The entry below gives a single TCR beta chain sequence along with its context. The antigen this receptor binds is unknown. No per-base quality is available; no much larger clone lies one base away. The data were taken from a study of T cell responses to AZD1222 COVID-19 vaccine (dated by TCRdb to 2020 to 2023). With regard to the full study: Because spike-specific TCR depth and breadth did not differ between the two schedules, AZD1222 recipients who got a second dose at roughly 4 weeks were pooled with those who got a second dose at roughly 12 weeks. A total of about 250 trial participants underwent TCR sequencing, of whom about 200 had received two doses of AZD1222 and around 25 had received two doses of the MenACWY control vaccine. Trial participants were enrolled into age subgroups of 18-55, 56-69 and 70-plus years, which contained approximately 150, 28 and 58 TCR-sequenced participants, respectively.

What the study reported, not specific to this receptor: The 56-69-year group was small, and its depth increase did not reach significance, likely because of low power. Reportedly, close to half of the unique spike-specific TCRs recognized epitopes lying outside the regions that are mutated in the B.1.351 and B.1.1.7 variants. Conclusions about previously exposed vaccinees were limited because only six AZD1222 recipients were SARS-CoV-2 seropositive at baseline. CD4 TCRs associated with the vaccine covered the entire spike protein, and the dominant responses were in regions 160-218 and 743-854. Because no samples from the day 14 peak response were available, repertoires could be characterized only after the peak T cell response. After two AZD1222 doses, spike-specific TCR breadth and depth were significantly higher than at day 0 and than in MenACWY recipients. Most participants were white British and females outnumbered males, and the authors suggested that clonal diversity may have been underestimated.

The CDR3 regions of human TCRbeta chains were subjected to immunosequencing. The original methods were these. TCRs in the repertoires were compared against a reference library of SARS-CoV-2-specific TCRs that had been generated with the MIRA antigen-specificity platform. Breadth meant the fraction of unique TCRs that were SARS-CoV-2-associated, whereas depth meant the fraction of total T cells that were SARS-CoV-2-associated. Using the MIRA data, each spike-specific TCR was assigned both to the spike region to which the TCR was reactive and to a CD4 or CD8 class. Log10-transformed breadth and depth values were compared by one-way ANOVA with Sidak's multiple comparisons tests. TCRdb provides this immuneACCESS table in a form limited to in-frame rearrangements. Some clones are lacking; in checked studies, under half of them reflect an unresolved V gene, and why the rest are absent is not known. That table gives V, J and clone size, and the DNA gave D and trimming. This sample has under 150,000 clones in its table, and approximately 94% of those were observed once. The ten biggest clones cover around 4.7% of the sample.

From the cysteine up to the phenylalanine, the CDR3 has a length of 15 residues. Just the 45-base CDR3 DNA is kept, in frame starting at base 1. CDR1 SGHRS and CDR2 YFSETQ were looked up in the germline V gene. At the junction V is shortened by 2 bases and J by 0 bases, with 12 bases in between. Read against the paper, the sample's time point label means: baseline before first vaccination. The vaccinee samples were drawn from two UK trials, COV001 and COV002, one of which was a single-blind randomized controlled phase 2/3 trial testing AZD1222 (ChAdOx1 nCoV-19) in healthy adults. Trial participant PBMC samples were collected at day 0 and day 28 after the second dose for TCRbeta chain sequencing.

Here the chain combines TRBV5-1 and TRBJ2-7; a tentative D match to TRBD1 spans 6 bases. This receptor was identified in an adult in good health. The sequences come from peripheral blood, collected on day 0 of AZD1222 vaccination. Here is the DNA: TGCGCCAGCAGCTTACGGGACACTACCTCCTACGAGCAGTACTTC. Translation gives CASSLRDTTSYEQYF.